The rows below give T cell receptor beta chains drawn from one sample of a study of T cell repertoires in cytomegalovirus infection. No antigen is known for these receptors. TCRdb independently ran MiXCR on the reads; one entry per CDR3 protein. The sample has fewer than 30,000 distinct CDR3 sequences; around 20% are singletons. Here the sequenced sample was CD8+ T cells from cultured PBMCs, taken from culture after CMV antigen stimulation. All receptors derive from a human donor in good health (CMV status not recorded). Some clones in this sample may be carry-over from other donors' samples. Both conserved end residues are part of each CDR3. D genes are given only for firm matches. The size entry is marked missing in some rows and otherwise reads once, few, many or a size class.

d_call,clone_size,v_call,j_call,cdr3_aa,cdr3_nt
-,-,TRBV7-9,TRBJ2-1,CASSPGGNEQFF,TGTGCCAGCAGCCCAGGGGGGAATGAGCAGTTCTTC
TRBD1,-,TRBV6-4,TRBJ1-2,CASSDSTGDGYTF,TGTGCCAGCAGTGACTCGACAGGGGACGGCTACACCTTC
-,-,TRBV28,TRBJ2-7,CASSLTFYEQYF,TGTGCCAGCAGTTTAACCTTTTACGAGCAGTACTTC
TRBD2,-,TRBV7-2,TRBJ2-3,CASSLRLAASTDTQYF,TGTGCCAGCAGCTTACGGCTAGCGGCTAGCACAGATACGCAGTATTTT
-,few,TRBV24-1,TRBJ2-5,CATSRGIGETQYF,TGTGCCACCTCACGAGGGATCGGGGAGACCCAGTACTTC
-,few,TRBV20-1,TRBJ1-2,CSARPTGYTF,TGCAGTGCTAGGCCGACAGGCTACACCTTC
TRBD1,-,TRBV7-9,TRBJ2-3,CASSSLLDRETDTQYF,TGTGCCAGCAGCTCTCTGCTGGACAGGGAAACAGATACGCAGTATTTT
TRBD2,-,TRBV7-6,TRBJ2-7,CASSPGTSGTYEQYF,TGTGCCAGCAGCCCCGGGACTAGCGGGACTTACGAGCAGTACTTC
-,-,TRBV20-1,TRBJ2-7,CSARELAGSYEQYF,TGCAGTGCTAGAGAGTTAGCTGGCTCCTACGAGCAGTACTTC
TRBD1,few,TRBV6-1,TRBJ1-5,CASGWTKLGRGPYQPQHF,TGTGCCAGCGGGTGGACAAAACTTGGCAGGGGGCCCTATCAGCCCCAGCATTTT
TRBD1,-,TRBV7-2,TRBJ2-7,CASSSRQGDRYEQYF,TGTGCCAGCAGCTCCAGACAGGGGGACCGATACGAGCAGTACTTC
TRBD1,-,TRBV12-3/TRBV12-4,TRBJ2-7,CASSLAGTGVEQYF,TGTGCCAGCAGTTTAGCAGGGACAGGGGTCGAGCAGTACTTC
TRBD2,-,TRBV7-3,TRBJ2-1,CASSSTAGGYNEQFF,TGTGCCAGCAGCTCAACAGCGGGGGGCTACAATGAGCAGTTCTTC
-,few,TRBV9,TRBJ2-2,CASSVGTAYTGELFF,TGTGCCAGCAGCGTAGGGACAGCTTACACCGGGGAGCTGTTTTTT
-,-,TRBV28,TRBJ1-2,CASSLPRGHYGYTF,TGTGCCAGCAGTTTACCCCGGGGACACTATGGCTACACCTTC
TRBD2,few,TRBV7-9,TRBJ2-3,CASSPAGFTDTQYF,TGTGCCAGCAGCCCAGCGGGGTTCACAGATACGCAGTATTTT
-,few,TRBV4-1,TRBJ2-7,CASSQDIRRVNSYEQYF,TGCGCCAGCAGCCAAGACATCAGACGGGTGAACTCCTACGAGCAGTACTTC
-,few,TRBV7-9,TRBJ1-5,CASSFGHRQDDQPQHF,TGTGCCAGCAGCTTCGGACACAGGCAAGATGATCAGCCCCAGCATTTT
-,-,TRBV27,TRBJ2-2,CASSPGRGGELFF,TGTGCCAGCAGTCCCGGACGAGGGGGGGAGCTGTTTTTT
TRBD2,-,TRBV20-1,TRBJ2-3,CSASSLAVDTQYF,TGCAGTGCTAGTAGTCTAGCGGTGGATACGCAGTATTTT
-,many,TRBV7-8,TRBJ2-1,CASSSVATRPRSNEQFF,TGTGCCAGCAGCTCCGTTGCGACTCGACCCCGATCCAATGAGCAGTTCTTC
-,-,TRBV7-8,TRBJ2-1,CASSLVGSTINYNEQFF,TGTGCCAGCAGCTTAGTGGGTAGCACAATAAATTACAATGAGCAGTTCTTC
-,-,TRBV7-8,TRBJ1-1,CASSTPGGMNTEAFF,TGTGCCAGCAGCACTCCGGGCGGGATGAACACTGAAGCTTTCTTT
-,-,TRBV4-1,TRBJ1-5,CASSQEIRPYSNQPQHF,TGCGCCAGCAGCCAAGAGATCAGGCCTTATAGCAATCAGCCCCAGCATTTT
-,few,TRBV12-5,TRBJ2-4,CASGWDREAKNIQYF,TGTGCTAGTGGTTGGGATCGTGAGGCCAAAAACATTCAGTACTTC
-,few,TRBV28,TRBJ1-1,CASSLLSANTEAFF,TGTGCCAGCAGTTTGCTAAGCGCGAACACTGAAGCTTTCTTT
-,-,TRBV19,TRBJ2-5,CASTLEGEETQYF,TGTGCCAGTACCCTCGAGGGGGAGGAGACCCAGTACTTC
-,-,TRBV29-1,TRBJ1-1,CSVVGRRGFAEAFF,TGCAGCGTTGTAGGACGAAGGGGGTTTGCTGAAGCTTTCTTT
-,few,TRBV7-8,TRBJ1-2,CASSFYGWTYGYTF,TGTGCCAGCAGCTTCTATGGGTGGACTTATGGCTACACCTTC
-,few,TRBV11-2,TRBJ2-5,CASSLLPGKETQYF,TGTGCCAGCAGCTTATTACCGGGTAAAGAGACCCAGTACTTC
TRBD2,-,TRBV6-2/TRBV6-3,TRBJ2-7,CASSLTRPGGRNDPEQYF,TGTGCCAGCAGTCTAACGCGGCCTGGCGGGAGAAATGATCCGGAGCAGTACTTC
-,-,TRBV7-8,TRBJ2-1,CASTHGDEQFF,TGTGCCAGCACCCATGGGGACGAGCAGTTCTTC
-,few,TRBV27,TRBJ2-1,CASSFRPHSRDEQFF,TGTGCCAGCAGTTTCCGACCTCATTCCCGGGATGAGCAGTTCTTC
-,many,TRBV6-2/TRBV6-3,TRBJ2-7,CASSYDGAGRNYEQYF,TGTGCCAGCAGTTACGACGGGGCAGGGAGGAACTACGAGCAGTACTTC
-,-,TRBV7-6,TRBJ1-1,CASSSSGAITEAFF,TGTGCCAGCAGCTCCTCAGGGGCTATCACTGAAGCTTTCTTT
-,few,TRBV7-8,TRBJ1-1,CASSPPGGSGHEAFF,TGTGCCAGCAGCCCGCCGGGAGGGTCGGGTCATGAAGCTTTCTTT
-,many,TRBV4-1,TRBJ1-2,CASSQADDRRTNYGYTF,TGCGCCAGCAGCCAAGCTGATGATCGGAGGACTAACTATGGCTACACCTTC
-,few,TRBV10-2,TRBJ2-1,CASTRGGNEQFF,TGCGCCAGCACGAGGGGGGGGAATGAGCAGTTCTTC
-,-,TRBV11-2,TRBJ2-2,CAILGTQNTGELFF,TGTGCCATCCTGGGAACCCAGAACACCGGGGAGCTGTTTTTT
TRBD2,once,TRBV5-1,TRBJ2-1,CASKPQGAGFDYNEQFF,TGCGCCAGCAAGCCCCAGGGAGCGGGATTTGACTACAATGAGCAGTTCTTC
-,few,TRBV15,TRBJ2-1,CATSRVPAPSSYNEQFF,TGTGCCACCAGCAGGGTCCCGGCACCAAGCTCCTACAATGAGCAGTTCTTC
-,few,TRBV12-3/TRBV12-4,TRBJ2-3,CASSYPSADNTQYF,TGTGCCAGCAGCTATCCTAGTGCAGATAATACGCAGTATTTT
-,-,TRBV4-3,TRBJ1-5,CASSQVYRDQPQHF,TGCGCCAGCAGCCAGGTTTACAGGGATCAGCCCCAGCATTTT
TRBD1,few,TRBV20-1,TRBJ2-3,CSAREDREVDTQYF,TGCAGTGCTAGAGAGGACAGGGAGGTAGATACGCAGTATTTT
-,many,TRBV10-2,TRBJ1-5,CASSESAGGQPQHF,TGCGCCAGCAGTGAGTCGGCGGGCGGGCAGCCCCAGCATTTT
-,few,TRBV27,TRBJ1-1,CASSFTRGWNTEAFF,TGTGCCAGCAGTTTTACGAGGGGGTGGAACACTGAAGCTTTCTTT
-,-,TRBV7-3,TRBJ2-6,CASSIRTGSGANVLTF,TGTGCCAGCAGCATACGGACGGGCTCTGGGGCCAACGTCCTGACTTTC
TRBD2,-,TRBV12-3/TRBV12-4,TRBJ2-1,CASSPPSGRVSEQFF,TGTGCCAGCAGCCCTCCTAGCGGGAGGGTTTCTGAGCAGTTCTTC
-,-,TRBV2,TRBJ2-2,CASRGYARSYTGELFF,TGTGCCAGCAGGGGCTACGCACGAAGTTACACCGGGGAGCTGTTTTTT
TRBD1,few,TRBV12-3/TRBV12-4,TRBJ2-7,CASSPRQGGYEQYF,TGTGCCAGCAGTCCGAGACAGGGTGGCTACGAGCAGTACTTC
-,-,TRBV7-9,TRBJ1-5,CASSFTGNNQPQHF,TGTGCCAGCAGCTTCACAGGTAACAATCAGCCCCAGCATTTT
-,-,TRBV7-2,TRBJ1-1,CASSYPPRETEAFF,TGTGCCAGCAGCTACCCCCCCCGGGAGACTGAAGCTTTCTTT
-,few,TRBV7-2,TRBJ2-7,CASSSRRAYEQYF,TGTGCCAGCAGCTCCAGAAGGGCCTACGAGCAGTACTTC